The 11 T cell receptor beta chains listed next were all sequenced from one sample in a study of CD8 T cells in Susac syndrome. It was with random hexamers that about 0.45 to 1 ug RNA was reverse transcribed. A single record per CDR3 protein comes from TCRdb applying MiXCR to the immunoSEQ multiplex PCR reads. Seen here are 200,000 or so distinct CDR3 sequences, approximately 94% observed once, and the top ten hold approximately 0.1%. Sequenced sample: CD4+ T cells from PBMCs. The receptor set was obtained from a human donor with Susac syndrome.

Only one count was recorded for this clonotype. V gene TRBV6-4 combines with J gene TRBJ2-3, with D maybe TRBD2 (7 bases). V was pared by 4 bases and J by 4 bases, with 15 bases between. The CDR3 extends over 15 amino acids. Germline V gene lookup returns CDR1 MRHNA and CDR2 SNTAGT. DNA for the CDR3: TGTGCCAGCAGTGTGGAGGGAGGGGGGCCAGATACGCAGTATTTT. This sequence encodes CASSVEGGGPDTQYF.

The DNA of the CDR3 is TGTGCCAGCAGCGTACTAGGGACAGGCTTAACCATAGGCACTGAAGCTTTCTTT. The encoded protein is CASSVLGTGLTIGTEAFF. The chain recombines TRBV9 with TRBJ1-1; 8 nucleotides match TRBD1. Looked up from germline, CDR1 is SGDLS and CDR2 is YYNGEE. This CDR3 is built from 18 residues. V lost 1 base, J lost 4 bases, and 15 bases stayed unmatched.

The chain employs TRBV9 and TRBJ1-3; no definite D call. Trimming took off 1 base at V and 9 bases at J, with 17 bases between the two ends. Germline V gives CDR1 SGDLS, CDR2 YYNGEE. The CDR3 is 15 amino acids. The CDR3 protein is CASSVFQGPEATIYF. The CDR3 DNA reads as TGTGCCAGCAGCGTATTTCAAGGGCCCGAGGCCACCATATATTTT.

This rearrangement joins TRBV30 to TRBJ1-1; D gene uncertain. CDR1 is GTSNPN and CDR2 is SVGIG in the germline V gene (reference sequence). The V end lost 4 bases, the J end lost 8 bases, and 2 bases lay between the germline ends. There are 8 residues in the CDR3. CDR3 DNA: TGTGCCTGGAACGAAGCTTTCTTT. Protein sequence: CAWNEAFF.

The chain recombines TRBV30 with TRBJ1-1; D is unclear. CDR3 length: 15 amino acids. Trimming took off 0 bases at V and 3 bases at J, with 14 bases between the two ends. Germline values: CDR1 GTSNPN, CDR2 SVGIG (reference sequence). The CDR3: CAWSVRVGWDTEAFF. In DNA form, the CDR3 reads TGTGCCTGGAGTGTACGTGTGGGGTGGGACACTGAAGCTTTCTTT.

The V gene is TRBV19, the J gene TRBJ2-2; no firm D call. This CDR3 contains 13 residues. The V and J ends lost 8 bases and 4 bases respectively, with 11 bases between them. CDR1 and CDR2 from the germline V gene are LNHDA and SQIVND (reference sequence). Here the CDR3 reads CASRPGSTGELFF. DNA of the CDR3: TGTGCCAGTCGGCCGGGTAGCACCGGGGAGCTGTTTTTT.

The chain joins TRBV4-1 to TRBJ2-7; D remains ambiguous. Germline assignment: CDR1 MGHRA and CDR2 YSYEKL. This CDR3 comprises 14 residues. V was trimmed by 6 bases and J by 4 bases, leaving 16 bases between them. CDR3 nucleotides: TGCGCCAGCAGTTTCAAGATTGGGGTTTACGAGCAGTACTTC. Translation: CASSFKIGVYEQYF.

The chain uses TRBV14 and TRBJ1-1, with no clear D. Trimming took off 7 bases at V and 4 bases at J, with 13 bases between the two ends. The CDR3 length is 13 residues. Germline V lookup: CDR1 SGHDN, CDR2 FVKESK. CDR3 loop: CASTTTVGTEAFF. DNA of the CDR3: TGTGCCAGCACCACAACGGTTGGCACTGAAGCTTTCTTT.

The genes are TRBV3-1 and TRBJ2-2, with D uncertain. Germline V gene data show CDR1 as LGHDT and CDR2 as YNNKEL (reference sequence). Trimming pared 0 bases from V and 6 bases from J, leaving 8 bases between. CDR3 length: 14 residues. The CDR3 DNA reads as TGTGCCAGCAGCCAAGATTTACCGGCCGGGGAGCTGTTTTTT. The encoded protein is CASSQDLPAGELFF.

J is TRBJ2-7 and V is TRBV28; D ambiguous. Trimming pared 10 bases from V and 6 bases from J, leaving 16 bases between. There are 12 residues in the CDR3. CDR1 and CDR2 (germline): MDHEN, SYDVKM. The CDR3 here is CAIESVGFEQYF. The CDR3 coding sequence is TGTGCCATCGAATCCGTGGGATTCGAGCAGTACTTC.

The chain combines TRBV5-1 with TRBJ1-5; TRBD1 might be the D (5 bases). Trimming cost V 0 bases and J 2 bases, with 9 bases left between them. Germline lookup yields CDR1 SGHRS and CDR2 YFSETQ. The CDR3 sequence is 15 residues long. The CDR3 loop is CASSLDGARNQPQHF. As DNA, the CDR3 is TGCGCCAGCAGCTTGGACGGGGCGCGCAATCAGCCCCAGCATTTT. Using reference TRBV5-1 and TRBJ1-5 for the parts outside the CDR3, the full variable domain is KAGVTQTPRYLIKTRGQQVTLSCSPISGHRSVSWYQQTPGQGLQFLFEYFSETQRNKGNFPGRFSGRQFSNSRSEMNVSTLELGDSALYLCASSLDGARNQPQHFGDGTRLSIL.